Included here is one TCR beta chain sequence, with context. Its cognate antigen has yet to be identified. Qualities for individual bases were not recorded, and no much larger clone is one base off. The label giving this sample's time point can be read as: about 28 days (+/-7) after the second vaccine dose. AZD1222 recipients whose second dose came at about 4 weeks and those whose second dose came at about 12 weeks were combined into one group, since spike-specific TCR depth and breadth did not differ between the two schedules. Samples from vaccinated people were obtained from the UK trials COV001 and COV002, which included a single-blind randomized controlled phase 2/3 trial of AZD1222 (ChAdOx1 nCoV-19) in healthy adults. For TCRbeta chain sequencing, PBMC samples from trial participants were taken at day 0 and at day 28 after the second dose. The CDR3 starts with the cysteine, ends with the phenylalanine, and has 14 residues. Just CDR3 DNA is preserved here, 42 bases in frame from base 1. For this chain, trimming is 2 bases at the V end and 4 bases at the J end, and the number of junction bases without a gene match is 4. The germline V gene yields SGHRS for CDR1 and YFSETQ for CDR2.

The CDR3 regions of human TCRbeta chains were subjected to immunosequencing. The source study handled its data this way. Repertoire TCRs were checked for matches against a reference library of SARS-CoV-2-specific TCRs that had been generated using the MIRA antigen-specificity platform. Breadth was defined as the fraction of unique TCRs that were SARS-CoV-2-associated, and depth was defined as the fraction of total T cells that were SARS-CoV-2-associated. Using the MIRA data, each spike-specific TCR was mapped to the spike region that the TCR reacts to and placed in a CD4 or CD8 class. Log10-transformed breadth and depth values were compared by one-way ANOVA with Sidak's multiple comparisons tests. Not all clones reach the TCRdb copy of this immuneACCESS table, which keeps in-frame sequences only. Checked studies attribute under half of the gap to unresolved V genes and leave the rest unexplained. V, J and clone size were drawn from that table, and D and trimming were deduced from the DNA. In all, the sample holds 150,000 to 250,000 clones, and approximately 90% of those were seen once. The ten largest clones capture 3% to 4% of the sample.

This specimen comes from a study of T cell responses to AZD1222 COVID-19 vaccine (dated by TCRdb to the early 2020s). Regarding the complete study: A total of under 250 trial participants underwent TCR sequencing, of whom roughly 210 had received two doses of AZD1222 and 26 had received two doses of the MenACWY control vaccine. Enrollment into the trials was organized by age into subgroups of 18-55, 56-69 and 70-plus years, and those subgroups contained approximately 160, 26 and 62 TCR-sequenced participants, respectively. Results and caveats for the whole study, not just this receptor: A significant rise in spike-specific TCR breadth and depth was observed after two AZD1222 doses relative to day 0 and relative to MenACWY recipients. The 56-69-year group was small, and its depth increase did not reach significance, likely because of low power. Conclusions about previously exposed vaccinees are limited, since just 5 to 7 AZD1222 recipients were seropositive for SARS-CoV-2 at baseline. No day 14 peak-response samples were available, so repertoires were characterized only after the peak T cell response. CD4 TCRs associated with the vaccine covered the entire spike protein, and the dominant responses were in regions 160-218 and 743-854. Reportedly, almost half of the unique spike-specific TCRs recognized epitopes lying outside the regions that are mutated in the B.1.351 and B.1.1.7 variants. Participants were mostly white British and included more females than males, and it was suggested by the authors that clonal diversity may have been underestimated.

The chain employs TRBV5-1 and TRBJ1-2, with 8 central nucleotides matching TRBD1. The TCR was taken from an adult who received the AZD1222 COVID-19 vaccine. The sequencing used peripheral blood, collected 28 days after the second AZD1222 dose. The CDR3 protein: CASSFQGAGYGYTF. Here is the DNA: TGCGCCAGCAGCTTCCAGGGGGCGGGCTATGGCTACACCTTC.